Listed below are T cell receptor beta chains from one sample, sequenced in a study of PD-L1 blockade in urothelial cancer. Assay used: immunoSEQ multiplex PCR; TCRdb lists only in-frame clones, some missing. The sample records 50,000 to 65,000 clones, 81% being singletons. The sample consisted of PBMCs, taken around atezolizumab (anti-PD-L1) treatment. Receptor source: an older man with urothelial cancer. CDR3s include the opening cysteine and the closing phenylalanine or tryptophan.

CDR3 protein: CASSEVGFSSNEQFF
J gene: TRBJ2-1
V gene: TRBV6-1

CDR3 protein: CASSSPGQSYEQYF
J gene: TRBJ2-7
V gene: TRBV28

CDR3 protein: CASSLEPTDTQYF
J gene: TRBJ2-3
V gene: TRBV5-1

CDR3 protein: CSVGPTNEQFF
J gene: TRBJ2-1
V gene: TRBV29-1

CDR3 protein: CASSVPGTGHEKLFF
J gene: TRBJ1-4
V gene: TRBV5-6

CDR3 protein: CASSLGLQHSGNTIYF
J gene: TRBJ1-3
V gene: TRBV7-8

CDR3 protein: CASSQATSSSYNEQFF
J gene: TRBJ2-1
V gene: TRBV4-1

CDR3 protein: CASSLALAGGSLYGYTF
J gene: TRBJ1-2
V gene: TRBV5-6

CDR3 protein: CASSLAGMGSGGTYEQYF
J gene: TRBJ2-7
V gene: TRBV5-5

CDR3 protein: CASSLNGGSGTGELFF
J gene: TRBJ2-2
V gene: TRBV7-2

CDR3 protein: CASRDSPTEAFF
J gene: TRBJ1-1
V gene: TRBV5-1

CDR3 protein: CASTPEGRSYEQYF
J gene: TRBJ2-7
V gene: TRBV19

CDR3 protein: CSIGAGHYNEQFF
J gene: TRBJ2-1
V gene: TRBV29-1

CDR3 protein: CASSIEASSAYNEQFF
J gene: TRBJ2-1
V gene: TRBV19

CDR3 protein: CASNHYTGTGMSTEAFF
J gene: TRBJ1-1
V gene: TRBV5-4

CDR3 protein: CASSYGAGFTEAFF
J gene: TRBJ1-1
V gene: TRBV6-5

CDR3 protein: CASSQGWSPSGRAQPDTQYF
J gene: TRBJ2-3
V gene: TRBV4-1

CDR3 protein: CAWIPPGTGDTGELFF
J gene: TRBJ2-2
V gene: TRBV30

CDR3 protein: CASSLQGASRYYGYTF
J gene: TRBJ1-2
V gene: TRBV11-2

CDR3 protein: CASREQLSGNTIYF
J gene: TRBJ1-3
V gene: TRBV19

CDR3 protein: CASSYSAQSIEQFF
J gene: TRBJ2-1
V gene: TRBV6-6

CDR3 protein: CASSVPGAPANNEQFF
J gene: TRBJ2-1
V gene: TRBV5-6

CDR3 protein: CASSYSSDTQNTEAFF
J gene: TRBJ1-1
V gene: TRBV6-5

CDR3 protein: CASSLAARGYEQYF
J gene: TRBJ2-7
V gene: TRBV11-2

CDR3 protein: CASSDGQGAGEQFF
J gene: TRBJ2-1
V gene: TRBV10-1

CDR3 protein: CASSSKDISYEQYF
J gene: TRBJ2-7
V gene: TRBV5-4

CDR3 protein: CASSTPGVQETQYF
J gene: TRBJ2-5
V gene: TRBV5-1

CDR3 protein: CASSLEGTSRNEQFF
J gene: TRBJ2-1
V gene: TRBV5-1

CDR3 protein: CASSPGQDNEKLFF
J gene: TRBJ1-4
V gene: TRBV7-9

CDR3 protein: CASSREGQTYEQYF
J gene: TRBJ2-7
V gene: TRBV19

CDR3 protein: CASTMLTSGRYNEQFF
J gene: TRBJ2-1
V gene: TRBV19

CDR3 protein: CASRRDGSYEQYF
J gene: TRBJ2-7
V gene: TRBV2

CDR3 protein: CASSYAGGMQYF
J gene: TRBJ2-7
V gene: TRBV5-6

CDR3 protein: CASRYLQGVYGYTF
J gene: TRBJ1-2
V gene: TRBV6-6

CDR3 protein: CASRSRFNTEAFF
J gene: TRBJ1-1
V gene: TRBV2

CDR3 protein: CASSLASGAGNTIYF
J gene: TRBJ1-3
V gene: TRBV7-6

CDR3 protein: CASSRTSEDEKLFF
J gene: TRBJ1-4
V gene: TRBV5-5

CDR3 protein: CSVEGGEGRTDTQYF
J gene: TRBJ2-3
V gene: TRBV29-1

CDR3 protein: CASSRETGVYGYTF
J gene: TRBJ1-2
V gene: TRBV18

CDR3 protein: CASSRGLQETQYF
J gene: TRBJ2-5
V gene: TRBV6-5